The 13 T cell receptor beta chains below were found in one sample sequenced in a study of blood T cells in healthy people across ages. Using a J-beta primer mix together with a sample-barcoded 5' primer, a second PCR was run for roughly 7 to 12 cycles. TCRdb processed the 5' RACE reads anew with MiXCR; each CDR3 protein has one entry. The sample contains over 1,500,000 distinct CDR3 sequences, around half of which appear only once. The sequenced material came from blood. These receptors came from a woman aged 40 to 50 in good health.

The V and J genes are TRBV12-3 or TRBV12-4 and TRBJ1-6; 8 bases align to TRBD1. The junction had 5 bases not matched to a gene; V was cut back by 1 base and J by 9 bases. The CDR3 extends over 15 amino acids. CDR3 protein: CASSLDRGLGSPLHF. CDR3 coding DNA: TGTGCCAGCAGTTTAGACAGGGGGTTGGGTTCACCCCTCCACTTT.

Only a few counts were recorded for this clonotype. V and J are TRBV4-3 and TRBJ2-5; D gene unclear. Germline V gene lookup returns CDR1 LGHNA and CDR2 YSLEER. CDR3 length equals 15 residues. V was cut by 0 bases and J by 4 bases, with 12 bases left in between. The DNA for the CDR3 is TGCGCCAGCAGCCAAGATTGGCTAGGCGGAGAGACCCAGTACTTC. Protein: CASSQDWLGGETQYF.

This clonotype occurred a few times. J is TRBJ1-2 and V is TRBV5-1, with a weak D call TRBD1 (5 bases). There are 14 residues in the CDR3. Germline V gene sequence: CDR1 SGHRS, CDR2 YFSETQ. V shed 3 bases and J shed 2 bases, with 11 bases lying between them. CDR3 sequence reads: CASSSTSGNYGYTF. CDR3 DNA sequence: TGCGCCAGCAGCTCAACCTCAGGGAACTATGGCTACACCTTC.

This clonotype was detected a few times. This chain uses TRBV6-6 with TRBJ1-1; D might be TRBD1 (6 bases). CDR1 is MNHNY and CDR2 is SVGAGI in the germline V gene (reference sequence). Trimming took 0 bases from V and 2 from J, leaving 13 bases between them. The CDR3 spans 16 residues. The CDR3 DNA is TGTGCCAGCAGTTACTCGGGGGGGGCCCCTAACACTGAAGCTTTCTTT. It codes for CASSYSGGAPNTEAFF.

V and J are TRBV6-6 and TRBJ1-1; no definite D call. This CDR3 comprises 15 residues. Germline lookup yields CDR1 MNHNY and CDR2 SVGAGI (reference sequence). Trimming took 0 bases from V and 0 from J, leaving 8 bases between them. CDR3 amino acids: CASSYSFWVNTEAFF. CDR3 bases: TGTGCCAGCAGTTACTCGTTTTGGGTGAACACTGAAGCTTTCTTT.

The chain has TRBV5-1 and TRBJ1-1; 7 bases align to TRBD1. The germline V gene encodes CDR1 SGHRS and CDR2 YFSETQ. The V and J ends lost 3 bases and 11 bases, in that order; junction bases with no gene match: 16. This CDR3 region has 15 residues. For the CDR3, the DNA is TGCGCCAGCAGCTGTCCCGACAGGGAAGGAGATGAGGCTTTCTTT. Translated: CASSCPDREGDEAFF.

This clonotype was counted once. This sequence joins TRBV20-1 and TRBJ2-1; 9 bases fit TRBD1. The CDR3 consists of 16 residues. V lost 6 bases, J lost 2 bases, and 11 bases stayed unmatched. Germline V gene sequence: CDR1 DFQATT, CDR2 SNEGSKA (reference sequence). CDR3 coding DNA: TGCAGTGCCTATACCGACAGGGGGTGGACCTACAATGAGCAGTTCTTC. This sequence encodes CSAYTDRGWTYNEQFF.

This clonotype was seen a handful of times. The V call is TRBV29-1, the J call TRBJ2-3; TRBD1 aligns across 9 bases. V lost 6 bases, J lost 3 bases, and 10 bases stayed unmatched. The CDR3 spans 15 residues. Germline-derived CDR1 and CDR2 are SQVTM and ANQGSEA. This CDR3 reads CSVKPGQGKTDTQYF. The DNA of the CDR3 is TGCAGCGTGAAACCGGGACAGGGTAAAACAGATACGCAGTATTTT.

The CDR3 sequence is CASSLGGRDDIQYF. The CDR3 DNA sequence: TGTGCCAGCAGCTTAGGAGGCAGGGACGACATTCAGTACTTC. The chain has TRBV7-8 and TRBJ2-5; D is perhaps TRBD1 or TRBD2 (5 bases each). The DNA matches TRBJ2-4 better at its end, which makes the J call doubtful. Germline V gene sequence: CDR1 SGHVS, CDR2 FQNEAQ. The CDR3 loop spans 14 amino acids.

The chain uses TRBV20-1 and TRBJ1-5; 7 bases are a match to TRBD1. The CDR3 spans 14 residues. V gave up 7 bases and J gave up 4 bases; unmatched junction bases: 10. Germline V gene data show CDR1 as DFQATT and CDR2 as SNEGSKA (reference sequence). CDR3 DNA: TGCAGTGTCAGGAGAGGGGGCCCGAATCAGCCCCAGCATTTT. This translates into CSVRRGGPNQPQHF.

On this clonotype itself: This could be a read error, since a much larger clone is one nucleotide away. The chain employs TRBV7-2 and TRBJ1-2, with D hard to call. The V end was cut by 0 bases, the J end by 7 bases, with 6 bases between. Germline assignment: CDR1 SGHTA and CDR2 FQGNSA. The CDR3 is 12 amino acids. CDR3 nucleotides: TGTGCCAGCAGCTTAGCAGGGTGTGGCTACACCTTC. Translated: CASSLAGCGYTF.

The rearrangement joins TRBV3-1 to TRBJ2-3; no firm D call. Germline CDR1 reads LGHDT; CDR2 reads YNNKEL (reference sequence). This CDR3 spans 16 amino acids. The V end was cut by 1 base, the J end by 4 bases, with 15 bases between. Here the CDR3 reads CASSQAYARTSDTQYF. The CDR3, as DNA: TGTGCCAGCAGCCAAGCGTATGCTAGGACCTCAGATACGCAGTATTTT.

This clonotype was detected only a few times. This rearrangement joins TRBV7-2 to TRBJ2-7; D possibly corresponds to TRBD1 (6 bases). Germline lookup yields CDR1 SGHTA and CDR2 FQGNSA. This CDR3 region has 11 residues. V shed 4 bases and J shed 10 bases, with 11 bases lying between them. This CDR3 is CASSSEGDQYF. As DNA, the CDR3 is TGTGCCAGCAGCTCCGAGGGGGATCAGTACTTC.